What follows are 3 T cell receptor beta chains derived from one specimen sequenced in a study of blood T cell repertoires in COVID-19. Sequenced by immunoSEQ multiplex PCR; TCRdb stores in-frame clones only, minus some. The repertoire includes about 250,000 clones, around 88% of them detected once, and around 6.5% sits in the top ten. Material for sequencing was peripheral blood. The receptor set was obtained from a woman aged 25 to 39 with COVID-19, enrolled during active disease.

In this sample, this clone turned up once. The J gene is TRBJ1-1, the V gene TRBV2, with 9 bases lining up with TRBD1. The germline gives CDR1 SNHLY, CDR2 FYNNEI. Trimming took 5 bases from V and 4 from J; bases not matched to a gene: 8. The CDR3 has 15 amino acids. The CDR3 spells CASSRQGVGGTEAFF. The DNA for the CDR3 is TGTGCCAGCAGTAGACAGGGGGTTGGTGGCACTGAAGCTTTCTTT.

The chain joins TRBV9 to TRBJ2-3; 13 positions agree with TRBD2. Germline CDR1 SGDLS, CDR2 YYNGEE. With 0 bases clipped from V and 4 bases from J, the junction kept 2 bases outside the gene matches. The CDR3 is 16 amino acids. This CDR3 is CASSVELAGGADTQYF. For the CDR3, the DNA is TGTGCCAGCAGCGTAGAACTAGCGGGGGGGGCAGATACGCAGTATTTT. Filled out from reference TRBV9 and TRBJ2-3, the complete variable domain reads DSGVTQTPKHLITATGQRVTLRCSPRSGDLSVYWYQQSLDQGLQFLIQYYNGEERAKGNILERFSAQQFPDLHSELNLSSLELGDSALYFCASSVELAGGADTQYFGPGTRLTVL.

The chain recombines TRBV30 with TRBJ1-2; D is possibly TRBD1 (5 bases). The germline CDR1 and CDR2 sequences are GTSNPN and SVGIG (reference sequence). Trimming stripped 0 bases from V and 5 bases from J, with 10 bases between. CDR3 length: 13 residues. The CDR3 sequence: CAWSVGEGYGYTF. The CDR3 nucleotides read TGTGCCTGGAGTGTAGGGGAAGGGTATGGCTACACCTTC. Using reference TRBV30 and TRBJ1-2 for the parts outside the CDR3, the full variable domain is SQTIHQWPATLVQPVGSPLSLECTVEGTSNPNLYWYRQAAGRGLQLLFYSVGIGQISSEVPQNLSASRPQDRQFILSSKKLLLSDSGFYLCAWSVGEGYGYTFGSGTRLTVV.